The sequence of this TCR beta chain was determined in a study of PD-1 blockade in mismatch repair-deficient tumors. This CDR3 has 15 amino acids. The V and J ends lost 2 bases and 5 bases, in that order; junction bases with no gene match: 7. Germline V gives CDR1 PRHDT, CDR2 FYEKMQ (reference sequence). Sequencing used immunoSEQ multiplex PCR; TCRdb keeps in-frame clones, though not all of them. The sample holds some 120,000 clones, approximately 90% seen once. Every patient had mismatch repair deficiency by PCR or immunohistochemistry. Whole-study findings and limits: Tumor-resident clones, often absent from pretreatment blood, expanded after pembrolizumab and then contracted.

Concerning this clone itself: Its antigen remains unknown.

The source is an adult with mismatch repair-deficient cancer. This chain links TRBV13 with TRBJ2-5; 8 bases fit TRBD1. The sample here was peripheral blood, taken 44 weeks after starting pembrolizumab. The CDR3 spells CASSLSGQGPETQYF. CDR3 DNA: TGTGCCAGCAGCTTAAGCGGACAGGGCCCCGAGACCCAGTACTTC.